The rows below give T cell receptor beta chains drawn from one sample of a study of shared clonotypes between healthy human individuals. Measured with immunoSEQ multiplex PCR; TCRdb has only the in-frame clones, and not every one. Of roughly 720,000 clones detected, less than 95% appear once; the ten largest clones hold 30% to 35%. Sample: memory CD8+ T cells from PBMCs. Receptor source: a man aged 18 to 29 in good health. Some clones in this sample may be carry-over from other donors' samples. The CDR3 runs from the conserved cysteine through the conserved F or W. The order of the fields is V gene, D gene, clone size, J gene, CDR3 protein, CDR3 DNA. D genes are given only for firm matches. Size values are once, few and many counts, or a class for expanded clones, and some rows have none.

>TRBV4-1|TRBD1|NA|TRBJ1-1
CASSYRGQLNTEAFF
TGCGCCAGCAGCTACCGGGGACAGCTGAACACTGAAGCTTTCTTT
>TRBV6-6|TRBD1|NA|TRBJ1-1
CASSFTGQGYTEAFF
TGTGCCAGCAGTTTTACCGGACAGGGCTACACTGAAGCTTTCTTT
>TRBV5-3|TRBD2|NA|TRBJ2-1
CARSLAASGTDEQFF
TGTGCCAGAAGCTTGGCTGCTAGCGGGACAGATGAGCAGTTCTTC
>TRBV4-3|NA|NA|TRBJ2-1
CASSQKRGSGMVNEQFF
TGCGCCAGCAGCCAAAAGAGGGGTAGCGGAATGGTCAATGAGCAGTTCTTC
>TRBV7-8|TRBD1|once|TRBJ1-4
CASSSRTGRSPNEKLFF
TGTGCCAGCAGCTCAAGGACAGGGAGGAGCCCTAATGAAAAACTGTTTTTT
>TRBV6-1|NA|NA|TRBJ2-7
CASSESLGDPYYEQYF
TGTGCCAGCAGTGAAAGTCTTGGGGACCCATACTACGAGCAGTACTTC
>TRBV6-6|TRBD1|few|TRBJ2-7
CASFLGQGYEQYF
TGTGCCAGCTTTTTGGGACAGGGATACGAGCAGTACTTC
>TRBV5-5|TRBD1|NA|TRBJ2-3
CASSPATGRNTQYF
TGTGCCAGCAGTCCGGCGACAGGGCGAAATACGCAGTATTTT
>TRBV19|NA|NA|TRBJ2-7
CASSSGQTYEQYF
TGTGCCAGTAGTAGTGGCCAGACCTACGAGCAGTACTTC
>TRBV9|TRBD2|NA|TRBJ2-1
CASSGGMDSGRAGINEQFF
TGTGCCAGCAGCGGGGGAATGGATAGCGGGAGGGCAGGGATCAATGAGCAGTTCTTC
>TRBV6-6|NA|many|TRBJ1-1
CASSLQGKWAEAFF
TGTGCCAGCAGTTTACAGGGAAAATGGGCTGAAGCTTTCTTT
>TRBV7-9|NA|NA|TRBJ1-2
CASSLAEGYTF
TGTGCCAGCAGCTTAGCGGAAGGCTACACCTTC
>TRBV27|TRBD1|NA|TRBJ1-2
CASSPPAILGQGFYGYTF
TGTGCCAGCAGTCCGCCCGCGATCTTGGGACAGGGGTTCTATGGCTACACCTTC
>TRBV5-1|TRBD1|once|TRBJ2-7
CASSGDSYYEQYF
TGCGCCAGCAGCGGGGACAGCTACTACGAGCAGTACTTC
>TRBV29-1|NA|once|TRBJ1-1
CSVLGTEVHEAFF
TGCAGCGTTCTCGGGACGGAGGTCCATGAAGCTTTCTTT
>TRBV4-2|TRBD1|NA|TRBJ1-5
CASSQDAQGATSNQPQHF
TGTGCCAGCAGCCAAGACGCCCAGGGGGCAACTAGCAATCAGCCCCAGCATTTT
>TRBV5-1|TRBD2|NA|TRBJ2-1
CASSSLLAGGPDEQFF
TGCGCCAGCAGCTCGTTACTAGCGGGAGGGCCCGATGAGCAGTTCTTC
>TRBV5-1|NA|NA|TRBJ2-5
CASSLEGPEGETQYF
TGCGCCAGCAGCTTGGAAGGCCCCGAGGGGGAGACCCAGTACTTC
>TRBV7-8|NA|NA|TRBJ2-5
CASSLVWVPRLGETQYF
TGTGCCAGCAGCTTAGTCTGGGTCCCCCGATTAGGAGAGACCCAGTACTTC
>TRBV6-5|TRBD2|NA|TRBJ2-1
CASSIDLGGDDEQFF
TGTGCCAGCAGTATCGACCTGGGGGGGGACGATGAGCAGTTCTTC
>TRBV11-2|TRBD1|NA|TRBJ2-3
CASSLTGTGATDTQYF
TGTGCCAGCAGCCTGACCGGGACAGGGGCCACAGATACGCAGTATTTT
>TRBV2|TRBD2|NA|TRBJ2-7
CASRGLAASSYEQYF
TGTGCCAGCAGGGGACTAGCGGCAAGCTCCTACGAGCAGTACTTC
>TRBV7-9|TRBD1|NA|TRBJ1-4
CASTPNRGPLNEKLFF
TGTGCCAGCACCCCAAATAGGGGGCCTCTTAATGAAAAACTGTTTTTT
>TRBV5-4|NA|many|TRBJ1-2
CASSLSRGSYGYTF
TGTGCCAGCAGCTTGTCCCGGGGGAGCTATGGCTACACCTTC
>TRBV7-9|NA|once|TRBJ2-5
CASSLGGGIETQYF
TGTGCCAGCAGCTTAGGTGGGGGCATAGAGACCCAGTACTTC
>TRBV5-1|TRBD1|NA|TRBJ1-1
CASSLTGVNTEAFF
TGCGCCAGCAGCCTTACAGGGGTGAACACTGAAGCTTTCTTT
>TRBV2|TRBD2|NA|TRBJ2-7
CASRKGLANAYEQYF
TGTGCCAGCAGGAAGGGACTAGCGAATGCCTACGAGCAGTACTTC
>TRBV10-3|TRBD2|NA|TRBJ2-3
CAISVTSGTDTQYF
TGTGCCATCAGTGTTACTAGCGGCACAGATACGCAGTATTTT
>TRBV11-2|NA|NA|TRBJ1-5
CASSLAFNQPQHF
TGTGCCAGCAGCTTAGCATTCAATCAGCCCCAGCATTTT
>TRBV4-2|TRBD1|NA|TRBJ2-7
CASSRDRGNEQYF
TGTGCCAGCAGTCGGGACAGGGGGAACGAGCAGTACTTC